This T cell receptor (beta chain) was sequenced in a study of blood T cell repertoires in COVID-19. Data came from immunoSEQ multiplex PCR; TCRdb stores just in-frame clones and leaves some out. The sample lists around 200,000 clones, roughly 80% seen once, with 6% to 7% in the top ten. CDR1 is LGHDT, CDR2 YNNKEL, per germline (reference sequence). The trim removed 4 bases at V and 3 bases at J, leaving 8 bases unmatched. The CDR3 length is 15 residues. The source material was peripheral blood. The genes are TRBV3-1 (or the pseudogene TRBV3-2) and TRBJ1-1, with TRBD1 matching 7 bases. This TCR derives from a woman aged 40 to 50 with acute or convalescent COVID-19. This chain's CDR3 is CASSPETGLDTEAFF. As DNA, the CDR3 is TGTGCCAGCAGCCCGGAGACAGGGTTGGACACTGAAGCTTTCTTT.